This entry is about one T cell receptor (beta chain). Its antigen is unidentified. It was version v3.0 of the immunoSEQ assay that was run at survey level. A target of roughly 40,000-50,000 T-cell genomes per sample was set for sequencing. Repertoires were generated with immunoSEQ multiplex PCR, while TCRdb's copy carries only in-frame clones and drops some. The data hold more than 10,000 clones, with roughly four fifths observed a single time. The data were taken from a study of long-term antiretroviral therapy in people with HIV. Study-level findings and limits: Pre-ART clonal expansion yielded clones that dominated the repertoire at all time points.

Germline assignment: CDR1 SGDLS and CDR2 YYNGEE. The CDR3 contains 15 residues. Trimming at V came to 0 bases and at J to 3 bases, leaving 3 bases not matched to a gene. The chain uses TRBV9 and TRBJ2-1; 7 nucleotides match TRBD2. The origin of this receptor is a woman in her thirties or forties with HIV. Sequencing was performed on unsorted PBMCs, taken 0.5 years before starting antiretroviral therapy. The CDR3 loop reads CASSVVGGGYNEQFF. The CDR3, as DNA: TGTGCCAGCAGCGTAGTTGGGGGGGGCTACAATGAGCAGTTCTTC.